This entry lists 20 T cell receptor beta chains sequenced from one sample in a study of T cells in Graves' hyperthyroidism and ophthalmopathy. Amplified TCR beta CDR3 regions derived from RNA transcripts. RT-PCR in the first round (using the HTBI primer set) targeted the TCR CDR3. Each CDR3 protein gets one entry after TCRdb re-called the multiplex PCR reads with MiXCR. The repertoire has over 250,000 distinct CDR3 sequences, 15% to 20% of them found once; the top ten carry approximately 60%. The source material was blood. These receptors were collected from a woman aged 55-70 years with Graves' ophthalmopathy.

This clonotype has just a few counts. The CDR3 DNA sequence: TGTGCCAGCAGTTTAAACCCGGGGGATAACTACGAGCAGTACTTC. Protein sequence: CASSLNPGDNYEQYF. This rearrangement joins TRBV27 to TRBJ2-7; D may be TRBD2 (6 bases). The germline V gene encodes CDR1 MNHEY and CDR2 SMNVEV (reference sequence). The CDR3 runs 15 residues. V was clipped by 2 bases and J by 3 bases, with 14 bases between them.

This clonotype has at least ten counts. The gene calls are TRBV28 and TRBJ2-1; 13 positions match TRBD2. Germline lookup yields CDR1 MDHEN and CDR2 SYDVKM. With V trimmed by 7 bases and J by 11 bases, 5 bases remained unmatched. CDR3 length: 13 residues. The CDR3 region is CASKPGLAGKQFF. The CDR3 nucleotides are TGTGCCAGCAAACCGGGACTAGCGGGGAAGCAGTTCTTC. The variable domain in full, with the rest retrieved from reference TRBV28 and TRBJ2-1, is DVKVTQSSRYLVKRTGEKVFLECVQDMDHENMFWYRQDPGLGLRLIYFSYDVKMKEKGDIPEGYSVSREKKERFSLILESASTNQTSMYLCASKPGLAGKQFFGPGTRLTVL.

The CDR3 loop is CSAGTVYEQYF. Here the CDR3 DNA reads TGCAGCGCCGGGACAGTCTACGAGCAGTACTTC. The chain couples TRBV29-1 to TRBJ2-7; 7 nucleotides match TRBD1. This CDR3 is built from 11 residues. V gave up 7 bases and J gave up 3 bases; unmatched junction bases: 3. CDR1 is SQVTM, CDR2 ANQGSEA, per germline.

This clonotype was counted at least ten times. The chain recombines TRBV30 with TRBJ1-6; a possible D gene is TRBD1 (5 bases). Germline V gene lookup returns CDR1 GTSNPN and CDR2 SVGIG (reference sequence). This CDR3 comprises 14 residues. V lost 5 bases and J lost 7, with 15 bases in between. The CDR3 DNA reads as TGTGCCTGGTCCCCGGGACTGTCGAATTCACCCCTCCACTTT. Amino acid sequence: CAWSPGLSNSPLHF.

This clonotype came up a few times. The rearrangement links TRBV10-1 to TRBJ1-4; D is unresolved. V lost 2 bases and J 8 bases, leaving 9 bases between the germline ends. This CDR3 region has 13 residues. Germline V CDR1 and CDR2: WNHNN, SYGVQD (reference sequence). The CDR3 sequence is CASSEGRSEKLFF. CDR3 nucleotide sequence: TGCGCCAGCAGTGAGGGACGCTCGGAAAAACTGTTTTTT.

The sample holds a few counts of this clonotype. The chain employs TRBV19 and TRBJ1-2; no clear D gene. With 5 bases removed from V and 8 bases from J, the gap between germline ends came to 12 bases. CDR1 is LNHDA and CDR2 is SQIVND in the germline V gene (reference sequence). This CDR3 spans 12 amino acids. The CDR3 DNA follows: TGTGCCAGTAGTTTTAGTAGCCTCGGCTACACCTTC. Protein product: CASSFSSLGYTF.

CDR3 loop: CASSYSRTGVGNTIYF. The CDR3 nucleotides are TGTGCCAGCAGTTACTCCAGGACAGGGGTCGGAAACACCATATATTTT. The rearrangement uses TRBV6-6 and TRBJ1-3; 9 bases map to TRBD1. The CDR3 contains 16 residues. Germline lookup yields CDR1 MNHNY and CDR2 SVGAGI (reference sequence). J gave up 4 bases and V 0 bases, and 4 bases lay outside the gene matches.

This clonotype was counted at least ten times. The chain recombines TRBV11-2 with TRBJ2-1, with TRBD2 matching over 10 bases. The CDR3 runs to 15 residues. CDR1 is SGHAT and CDR2 is FQNNGV in the germline V gene. V shed 5 bases and J 9 bases; nucleotides not matched to a gene: 10. CDR3 sequence (DNA): TGTGCCAGCAGCCCGACTAGCGGGTTTAATAGTGAGCAGTTCTTC. Protein sequence: CASSPTSGFNSEQFF. The whole variable domain, filled in from reference TRBV11-2 and TRBJ2-1, reads EAGVAQSPRYKIIEKRQSVAFWCNPISGHATLYWYQQILGQGPKLLIQFQNNGVVDDSQLPKDRFSAERLKGVDSTLKIQPAKLEDSAVYLCASSPTSGFNSEQFFGPGTRLTVL.

This clonotype was seen ten or more times. This chain connects TRBV27 to TRBJ1-1, with TRBD1 matching over 7 bases. The CDR3 loop spans 12 amino acids. Germline CDR1 MNHEY, CDR2 SMNVEV (reference sequence). V lost 6 bases and J lost 6; bases outside the gene matches: 4. Written as DNA, the CDR3 is TGTGCCAGCAGCCAAGACAGGGCTGAAGCTTTCTTT. Amino acids: CASSQDRAEAFF.

The sample holds many counts of this clonotype. The rearrangement links TRBV27 to TRBJ1-2; TRBD1 might be the D (5 bases). V gave up 6 bases and J gave up 3 bases, with 11 bases separating them. Germline-derived CDR1 and CDR2 are MNHEY and SMNVEV (reference sequence). The CDR3 contains 13 residues. CDR3 nucleotide sequence: TGTGCCAGCAGGCACCAGGGTTACTATGGCTACACCTTC. Translating it yields CASRHQGYYGYTF.

Many counts were recorded for this clonotype. The chain has TRBV28 and TRBJ2-2; D gene ambiguous. The germline V and J ends were trimmed by 8 bases and 1 base, with 5 bases remaining between them. Germline values: CDR1 MDHEN, CDR2 SYDVKM. The CDR3 contains 12 residues. The CDR3 sequence: CASPGNTGELFF. CDR3 bases: TGTGCCAGCCCGGGGAACACCGGGGAGCTGTTTTTT.

This clonotype was counted ten times or more. V gene TRBV7-2 combines with J gene TRBJ2-3; possibly TRBD1 or TRBD2 for D (6 bases each). The V and J ends lost 4 bases and 6 bases respectively, with 11 bases between them. The germline gives CDR1 SGHTA, CDR2 FQGNSA. The CDR3 loop spans 13 amino acids. CDR3 region: CASSYREEDTQYF. The CDR3, as DNA: TGTGCCAGCAGCTACAGGGAGGAGGATACGCAGTATTTT.

A few counts support this clonotype. J is TRBJ2-7 and V is TRBV20-1; D uncertain. The CDR3 is 10 amino acids. Between the trimmed V and J ends, which lost 6 bases and 6 bases, there was a span of 9 bases. CDR1 DFQATT and CDR2 SNEGSKA come from the germline V gene (reference sequence). CDR3 coding DNA: TGCAGTGCGGAGAGAGGCGAGCAGTACTTC. The encoded protein is CSAERGEQYF.

This clonotype has ten or more counts. This chain joins TRBV3-1 and TRBJ2-7; the match to TRBD2 covers 9 bases. Trimming cost V 1 base and J 0 bases; bases outside gene matches: 10. CDR3 length: 18 amino acids. CDR1 is LGHDT and CDR2 is YNNKEL in the germline V gene (reference sequence). CDR3 sequence reads: CASSQASGAGRGSYEQYF. The CDR3 DNA follows: TGTGCCAGCAGCCAAGCTAGCGGGGCGGGCCGTGGCTCCTACGAGCAGTACTTC.

This clonotype showed up many times. The J gene is TRBJ1-6, the V gene TRBV27; D may be TRBD1 (5 bases). Trimming shortened V by 4 bases and J by 5 bases, and 9 bases separated the two germline ends. Germline CDR1 and CDR2: MNHEY and SMNVEV (reference sequence). The CDR3 is made up of 14 amino acids. CDR3 coding DNA: TGTGCCAGCAGTTACAGGAGGAATAATTCACCCCTCCACTTT. This encodes CASSYRRNNSPLHF.

There are a few counts of this clonotype. The chain employs TRBV20-1 and TRBJ2-7; TRBD1 matches 7 bases. CDR1 is DFQATT, CDR2 SNEGSKA, per germline (reference sequence). Trimming at V came to 6 bases and at J to 2 bases, leaving 7 bases not matched to a gene. CDR3 length: 13 residues. This CDR3 is CSAPRTGTYEQYF. For the CDR3, the DNA is TGCAGTGCCCCTAGGACAGGTACCTACGAGCAGTACTTC.

This clonotype was seen only a few times. The chain combines TRBV5-6 with TRBJ1-2; D gene unclear. The V end lost 4 bases, the J end lost 7 bases, and 11 bases lay between the germline ends. This CDR3 spans 12 amino acids. Germline loops: CDR1 SGHDT, CDR2 YYEEEE. CDR3 protein: CASSPRTSGYTF. The CDR3 bases are TGTGCCAGCAGCCCAAGGACTAGTGGCTACACCTTC.

This clonotype was seen many times. V usage is TRBV27 and J usage is TRBJ2-7, with 10 bases fitting TRBD1. The V gene end was trimmed by 6 bases and the J gene end by 3 bases; junction bases not matched to a gene: 8. Germline V gene data show CDR1 as MNHEY and CDR2 as SMNVEV (reference sequence). The CDR3 totals 15 residues. CDR3 in amino acids: CASSPTGTGDYEQYF. The CDR3 region has the DNA TGTGCCAGCAGCCCGACCGGGACAGGGGACTACGAGCAGTACTTC.

This clonotype came up many times. This chain's CDR3 is CASSYRYEQYF. CDR3 sequence (DNA): TGTGCCAGCAGTTACAGGTACGAGCAGTACTTC. The J gene is TRBJ2-7, the V gene TRBV6-2 or TRBV6-3, with D unresolved. Trimming cost V 2 bases and J 4 bases, with 3 bases left between them. CDR3 length equals 11 residues. The V gene's germline CDR1 is MNHEY and CDR2 SVGEGT.

This clonotype was detected once. Possible read error: a much larger clone is one base away. The chain carries TRBV5-1 and TRBJ1-1; tentative D call: TRBD1 (5 bases). The CDR3 runs 15 residues. Trimming cost V 0 bases and J 5 bases, with 14 bases left between them. Germline V CDR1 and CDR2: SGHRS, YFSETQ. The CDR3 loop reads CASSLAGGGVTEAFF. CDR3 in DNA: TGCGCCAGCAGCTTGGCCGGGGGGGGGGTTACTGAAGCTTTCTTT. Full variable domain (missing parts from reference TRBV5-1 and TRBJ1-1): KAGVTQTPRYLIKTRGQQVTLSCSPISGHRSVSWYQQTPGQGLQFLFEYFSETQRNKGNFPGRFSGRQFSNSRSEMNVSTLELGDSALYLCASSLAGGGVTEAFFGQGTRLTVV.